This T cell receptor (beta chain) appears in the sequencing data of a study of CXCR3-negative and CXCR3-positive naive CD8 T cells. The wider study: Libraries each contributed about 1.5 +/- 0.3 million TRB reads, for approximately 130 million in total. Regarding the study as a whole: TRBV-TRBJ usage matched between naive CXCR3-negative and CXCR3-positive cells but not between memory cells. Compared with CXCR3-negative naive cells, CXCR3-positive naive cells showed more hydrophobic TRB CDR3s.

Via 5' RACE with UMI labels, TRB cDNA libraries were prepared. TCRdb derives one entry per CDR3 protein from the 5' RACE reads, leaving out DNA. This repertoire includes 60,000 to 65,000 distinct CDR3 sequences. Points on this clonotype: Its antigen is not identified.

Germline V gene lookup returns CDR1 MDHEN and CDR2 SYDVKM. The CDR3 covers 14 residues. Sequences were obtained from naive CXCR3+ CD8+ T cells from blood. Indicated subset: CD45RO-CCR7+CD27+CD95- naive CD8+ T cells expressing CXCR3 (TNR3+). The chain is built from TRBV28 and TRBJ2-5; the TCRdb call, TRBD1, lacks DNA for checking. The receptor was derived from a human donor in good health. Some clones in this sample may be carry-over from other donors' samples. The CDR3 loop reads CASSLDREIETQYF.